Following are 18 T cell receptor beta chains from one sample sequenced in a study of tumor-infiltrating lymphocytes in primary liver carcinoma. Unsorted whole blood served as the source of blood RNA, and germline DNA was extracted as well. TCR beta cDNA was prepared out of about 530 ng total RNA by means of a constant-region primer. Libraries covering TCR beta were generated through three nested multiplex PCR rounds (using a slightly modified ARM-PCR). Running 9 to 10 cycles apiece, the first two PCR rounds relied on TRBV1-TRBV30 forward primers together with a C-beta reverse primer. MiXCR, applied by TCRdb to the multiplex PCR reads, yields one record per CDR3 protein. The repertoire consists of 300,000 to 400,000 distinct CDR3 sequences, with 65% occurring once and the leading ten covering roughly 9%. The material sequenced was peripheral blood. The receptors come from a man aged 35-49 years with primary liver carcinoma and hepatitis B virus infection.

This clonotype was counted only a few times. The chain employs TRBV28 and TRBJ2-5; no firm D call. CDR1 is MDHEN and CDR2 is SYDVKM in the germline V gene. The V and J ends lost 2 bases and 5 bases respectively, with 9 bases between them. The CDR3 loop spans 13 amino acids. The CDR3 DNA reads as TGTGCCAGCAGTTTAGCCAATGCGGAGACCCAGTACTTC. Translating it yields CASSLANAETQYF.

V gene TRBV5-8 combines with J gene TRBJ1-1; no reliable D call. With 3 bases removed from V and 1 base from J, the gap between germline ends came to 7 bases. Germline lookup yields CDR1 SGHTS and CDR2 YDEGEE. The CDR3 is 13 residues long. The CDR3 loop is CASSSDKNTEAFF. The CDR3 bases are TGTGCCAGCAGCTCAGACAAGAACACTGAAGCTTTCTTT.

This chain uses TRBV12-3 or TRBV12-4 with TRBJ2-1; 11 nucleotides line up with TRBD2. CDR3 length: 14 amino acids. V was pared by 6 bases and J by 15 bases, with 13 bases of the junction left unmatched. CDR3 DNA: TGTGCCAGCAGGAGCGGGACTAGCGGTTCAGGGCGGTTCTTC. Its protein product is CASRSGTSGSGRFF.

A note on this clonotype: With a much larger clone just one base away, this may be a read error. The chain carries TRBV6-2 or TRBV6-3 and TRBJ2-7, with 7 bases fitting TRBD2. This CDR3 contains 14 residues. Germline assignment: CDR1 MNHEY and CDR2 SVGEGT. Here the CDR3 DNA reads TGTGTCAGCATCAGAGGCGGGAGCTCCTACGAGCAGTACTTC. Protein: CVSIRGGSSYEQYF.

As for this clonotype: A much more abundant neighbour one base away suggests this may be a read error. The V call is TRBV12-3 or TRBV12-4, the J call TRBJ1-4; no clear D. This CDR3 contains 12 residues. In DNA form, the CDR3 reads TGTGCCAGCAGTATGATTAATGAAAAACTGCTTTTT. Its protein is CASSMINEKLLF.

The chain links TRBV11-2 to TRBJ1-2; D is ambiguous. The CDR3 is made up of 16 amino acids. Germline CDR1 and CDR2: SGHAT and FQNNGV. V lost 1 base, J lost 4 bases, and 16 bases lay in between. The CDR3 sequence: CASSLGGAGILYGYTF. DNA of the CDR3: TGTGCCAGCAGCTTAGGTGGTGCAGGTATCCTCTATGGCTACACCTTC. Combining the CDR3 with reference TRBV11-2 and TRBJ1-2 gives the whole variable domain EAGVAQSPRYKIIEKRQSVAFWCNPISGHATLYWYQQILGQGPKLLIQFQNNGVVDDSQLPKDRFSAERLKGVDSTLKIQPAKLEDSAVYLCASSLGGAGILYGYTFGSGTRLTVV.

In this sample, this clonotype turned up a few times. This chain uses TRBV7-8 with TRBJ2-3, with D unclear. Trimming stripped 5 bases from V and 5 bases from J, with 17 bases between. CDR1 SGHVS and CDR2 FQNEAQ come from the germline V gene. CDR3 size: 15 residues. Here the CDR3 DNA reads TGTGCCAGCAGCCTAGGTTGGTCAGACATAGATACGCAGTATTTT. This encodes CASSLGWSDIDTQYF.

This chain uses TRBV11-2 with TRBJ2-1, with D possibly being TRBD1 (5 bases). This CDR3 comprises 18 residues. V was trimmed by 5 bases and J by 7 bases, leaving 27 bases between them. CDR1 is SGHAT and CDR2 is FQNNGV in the germline V gene. This CDR3 reads CASSLGARRWNGYNEQFF. CDR3 DNA sequence: TGTGCCAGCAGCCTAGGGGCACGGCGGTGGAACGGGTATAATGAGCAGTTCTTC.

This clonotype was detected once. A junction end diverges from the germline sequence, so it may reflect a read error. V and J are TRBV18 and TRBJ2-1, with D perhaps TRBD1 or TRBD2 (5 bases each). The CDR3 is 17 amino acids. Per germline, CDR1 KGHSH and CDR2 LQKENI. CDR3 protein: CASSPLVWDGTNNGQFF. The CDR3 bases are TGTGCCAGCTCCCCCCTTGTTTGGGACGGCACAAACAATGGGCAGTTCTTC.

V and J are TRBV25-1 and TRBJ1-1; maybe TRBD1 (5 bases). Germline assignment: CDR1 MGHDK and CDR2 SYGVNS. V dropped 2 bases and J dropped 6 bases, with 16 bases sitting between them. This CDR3 region has 15 residues. CDR3 sequence: CASSERGAGLAEAFF. The CDR3 nucleotides read TGTGCCAGCAGTGAAAGGGGCGCAGGGTTGGCTGAAGCTTTCTTT.

Turning to this clonotype: Because the CDR3 is missing its conserved closing phenylalanine or tryptophan, this is likely a read error. This chain uses TRBV11-2 with TRBJ2-7; 9 nucleotides agree with TRBD2. The CDR3 runs to 14 residues. Per germline, CDR1 SGHAT and CDR2 FQNNGV. Unmatched junction bases numbered 2, after V lost 3 bases and J lost 2 bases. The DNA of the CDR3 is TGTGCCAGCAGCTTGGGACTAGCTACCTACGAGCAGTACTTA. It is translated as CASSLGLATYEQYL.

The table lists this clonotype with a few counts. A much larger clone lies a single base off, so this may be a read error. The chain recombines TRBV29-1 with TRBJ1-4, with TRBD1 matching 9 bases. This CDR3 comprises 14 residues. V was pared by 3 bases and J by 4 bases, with 3 bases of the junction left unmatched. CDR1 SQVTM and CDR2 ANQGSEA come from the germline V gene. CDR3 sequence: CSVEGTGHNEKLFF. The CDR3, as DNA: TGCAGCGTTGAGGGGACAGGGCATAATGAAAAACTGTTTTTT.

This clonotype was detected once. One end of the junction does not line up with germline, which may come from a read error. The chain uses TRBV11-1 and TRBJ2-1; TRBD1 agrees at 11 bases. Germline CDR1 is SGHAT and CDR2 is FQDESV (reference sequence). The CDR3 extends over 15 amino acids. The CDR3 DNA reads as TGTGCCGGCAGCTTCGGGACAGGGGGACACAATGAGCAGTTCTTC. Amino acid sequence: CAGSFGTGGHNEQFF.

A few counts support this clonotype. The chain employs TRBV5-5 and TRBJ2-5, with 9 bases aligning to TRBD2. Trimming removed 4 bases from V and 5 bases from J; junction bases left unmatched: 12. Germline CDR1 reads SGHKS; CDR2 reads YYEKEE (reference sequence). The CDR3 runs to 16 residues. In DNA, the CDR3 is TGTGCCAGCAGCCCAGATAGGGGCGGGAGGGCGGAGACCCAGTACTTC. The encoded protein is CASSPDRGGRAETQYF. Supplemented by reference TRBV5-5 and TRBJ2-5, the full variable domain reads DAGVTQSPTHLIKTRGQQVTLRCSPISGHKSVSWYQQVLGQGPQFIFQYYEKEERGRGNFPDRFSARQFPNYSSELNVNALLLGDSALYLCASSPDRGGRAETQYFGPGTRLLVL.

Details on this clonotype: The conserved phenylalanine or tryptophan is not found at the CDR3 terminus, so this likely reflects a read error. V is TRBV4-2 and J is TRBJ2-2, with a tentative D call TRBD2 (8 bases). There are 16 residues in the CDR3. CDR1 is LGHNA and CDR2 is YNFKEQ in the germline V gene. CDR3 nucleotide sequence: TGTGCCAGCAGCCTGCAGCGGGGGACAGCCCCCGGGAAGCTGTTTTTA. Amino acid sequence: CASSLQRGTAPGKLFL.

The chain couples TRBV28 to TRBJ2-1; 8 bases map to TRBD2. With 3 bases clipped from V and 11 bases from J, the junction kept 6 bases outside the gene matches. The V gene's germline CDR1 is MDHEN and CDR2 SYDVKM. The CDR3 is made up of 13 amino acids. This CDR3 is CASSFGLAGKQFF. CDR3 coding DNA: TGTGCCAGCAGTTTCGGGCTAGCGGGCAAGCAGTTCTTC.

There are many counts of this clonotype. V and J are TRBV5-6 and TRBJ2-5; D possibly corresponds to TRBD1 (5 bases). This CDR3 is built from 14 residues. V lost 0 bases and J 2 bases, leaving 8 bases between the germline ends. Germline assignment: CDR1 SGHDT and CDR2 YYEEEE. CDR3 sequence reads: CASSLGQIQETQYF. DNA of the CDR3: TGTGCCAGCAGCTTGGGACAGATACAAGAGACCCAGTACTTC.

There are many counts of this clonotype. The CDR3 DNA sequence: TGCGCCAGCAGCCAAGACTGGGACAGGGTAGCTTTCTTT. Amino acids: CASSQDWDRVAFF. V and J are TRBV4-1 and TRBJ1-1, with 9 bases matching TRBD1. J gave up 10 bases and V 0 bases, and 3 bases lay outside the gene matches. This CDR3 is built from 13 residues. Germline CDR1 MGHRA, CDR2 YSYEKL.